This TCR beta chain emerged from a study of CD8 T cells in ankylosing spondylitis (dated by TCRdb to about 2017). About the full investigation: The study profiled T cell receptor beta repertoires in healthy donors and ankylosing spondylitis patients to find disease-linked TCR variants. The full study cohort was made up of roughly 25 ankylosing spondylitis patients and more than 90 healthy donors. Peripheral blood was sampled, and synovial fluid was also collected from ankylosing spondylitis patients. What the research found in general, with its limitations: The disease-linked clones were reported to be significantly enriched in matched synovial fluid samples from ankylosing spondylitis patients. Some TCR beta motif variants had previously been reported in synovial fluid and blood of reactive arthritis patients, which suggested common disease-initiation mechanisms. A TCR beta motif of about 8 highly homologous amino acid variants appeared characteristic of blood from ankylosing spondylitis patients. The disease-linked clones showed a CD8+ phenotype and occurred at relatively low frequencies in peripheral blood.

The listed sequencing device is Illumina HiSeq 2500. Quantitative 5'-RACE with molecular barcodes was the method used to prepare the TCR beta libraries. The original methods were these. To identify disease-linked TCR variants, a new computational method was used, one built on a probabilistic model of VDJ rearrangement. TCRdb reprocessed the public reads (quality trimming at Q25 with fastp, clone calling with MiXCR) and kept in-frame beta chains. Every distinct CDR3 protein forms one entry, paired with its most common genes and DNA. The V and J calls come from TCRdb's annotation, not from the publication. In all, the sample holds fewer than 250,000 distinct CDR3 sequences, and roughly a tenth of those were seen once. About 2.8% of the sample lies in the top ten. The CDR3 goes from the cysteine to the phenylalanine over 16 residues. The kept DNA is CDR3 alone, 48 bases in frame from the first base. V gives up 4 bases and J gives up 3 bases, and the segment between their germline ends measures 16 bases.

This clonotype has at least ten counts. There is no known antigen for this receptor. Base-call qualities are not available, and no considerably larger clone is one nucleotide away. This sequence originates from a male donor with ankylosing spondylitis or in good health (not recorded which). The chain is made from TRBV12-3 or TRBV12-4 and TRBJ2-4; no D gene can be assigned with confidence. The sample comprised blood, either unsorted or a sorted T cell fraction (not recorded which). The sequence in DNA is TGTGCCAGCAGTTCCCCCCACCTCTCGGGCAAAAACATTCAGTACTTC. Translated, this gives CASSSPHLSGKNIQYF.